This T cell receptor (beta chain) was observed in a study of technical replicates of blood from a handful of donors. The CDR3 consists of 15 residues. Germline lookup yields CDR1 SGHDT and CDR2 YYEEEE. With 0 bases removed from V and 2 bases from J, the gap between germline ends came to 10 bases. Produced via immunoSEQ multiplex PCR; TCRdb's table is partial and in-frame only. The sample has tens of thousands of clones, approximately 92% seen once. Sequenced material: T cells isolated from PBMCs. This chain joins TRBV5-6 and TRBJ2-3; D not certain. The TCR sequence derives from a human donor in good health. CDR3 sequence: CASSLGAGNTDTQYF. The CDR3 DNA sequence: TGTGCCAGCAGCTTGGGGGCAGGAAACACAGATACGCAGTATTTT. The variable domain in full, with the rest retrieved from reference TRBV5-6 and TRBJ2-3, is DAGVTQSPTHLIKTRGQQVTLRCSPKSGHDTVSWYQQALGQGPQFIFQYYEEEERQRGNFPDRFSGHQFPNYSSELNVNALLLGDSALYLCASSLGAGNTDTQYFGPGTRLTVL.